This T cell receptor (beta chain) was obtained from a study of graft-versus-host responses after intestinal transplantation. Across the whole study: Anti-thymocyte globulin served as induction for all recipients, who then took tacrolimus and steroids for approximately three years.

General observations from the study: Graft-donor T cell macrochimerism coincided with high graft-versus-host to host-versus-graft clonal ratios in allografts. Early post-transplant HvG declines were associated with peak circulating GvH clone levels.

In regard to this clone: Antigen unknown.

This CDR3 region has 18 residues. Looked up from germline, CDR1 is SGHRS and CDR2 is YFSETQ. V shed 1 base and J shed 7 bases, with 21 bases lying between them. TCRdb's table, derived via immunoSEQ multiplex PCR, lists solely in-frame clones and lacks some. This table has around 88,000 clones, under 95% appearing once. The sample consisted of unstimulated CD8+ T cells sorted from spleen or lymph node cells, taken before transplant. The TCR was taken from a human donor who was the organ donor for an intestinal transplant. The V and J genes are TRBV5-1 and TRBJ1-6; D may be TRBD1 (6 bases). In DNA form, the CDR3 reads TGCGCCAGCAGCTTGAAGTGGAGGGTGGGGGCGAAAAATTCACCCCTCCACTTT. Its protein is CASSLKWRVGAKNSPLHF.